Each of the 21 T cell receptor beta chains below was sequenced from the same sample in a study of regulatory T cells in long-lasting Graves disease (dated by TCRdb to the early 2020s). Libraries were made using multiplex PCR. Sequencing used an Illumina HiSeq 4000. To build TCR beta libraries, CDR3 regions were amplified by Arm-PCR using iRepertoire HTBI primers. In-frame beta chains were kept once TCRdb had trimmed the public reads at Q25 with fastp and called clones with MiXCR. Rows matching on CDR3 protein sequence are summarized as one entry with the most common DNA and genes. The sample table lists roughly 450,000 distinct CDR3 sequences, under 25% of them with a count of one. The top ten hold around 12% of the sample. Per the publication, the time point label means: persistent/refractory GD, antithyroid drugs over 5 years with positive TRAb. For both TCR sequencing and RNA sequencing, RNA was extracted from PBMCs using TRIzol.

The material was peripheral blood mononuclear cells (PBMCs), obtained when the disease was refractory, from a patient treated with antithyroid drugs. These receptors originate from a female donor with Graves disease.

At least ten counts were recorded for this clonotype. The CDR3: CASSLQGTGGYTF. DNA of the CDR3: TGTGCCAGCAGCCTACAGGGGACGGGTGGCTACACCTTC. The J gene is TRBJ1-2, the V gene TRBV12-3 or TRBV12-4; 7 nucleotides match TRBD1. With 6 bases clipped from V and 7 bases from J, the junction kept 8 bases outside the gene matches. The CDR3 consists of 13 residues.

The chain recombines TRBV19 with TRBJ1-4, with D unresolved. The V and J ends lost 10 bases and 7 bases respectively, with 16 bases between them. This CDR3 contains 13 residues. Per the germline V gene, CDR1 is LNHDA and CDR2 is SQIVND (reference sequence). The CDR3 DNA follows: TGTGCCACCACGATGGCCCGGGGTGAAAAACTGTTTTTT. It yields the protein CATTMARGEKLFF.

This clonotype has a count of ten or more. This sequence joins TRBV6-2 or TRBV6-3 and TRBJ2-5; no definite D call. CDR1 and CDR2 (germline): MNHEY, SVGEGT. V was clipped by 2 bases and J by 2 bases, with 9 bases between them. The CDR3 sequence is 14 residues long. The CDR3 DNA sequence: TGTGCCAGCAGTTACAGGGCTAGACAAGAGACCCAGTACTTC. Translated, it gives CASSYRARQETQYF.

The sample holds many counts of this clonotype. The rearrangement links TRBV6-1 to TRBJ1-2, with 7 positions matching TRBD1. CDR1 is MNHNS and CDR2 is SASEGT in the germline V gene. J lost 4 bases, V lost 5 bases, and 7 bases had no gene match. The CDR3 extends over 14 amino acids. The CDR3 is CASSMGQNIYGYTF. CDR3 DNA: TGTGCCAGCAGTATGGGACAGAACATCTATGGCTACACCTTC.

In its sample, this clonotype was seen many times. The J gene is TRBJ2-5, the V gene TRBV7-2; D not resolved. This CDR3 contains 13 residues. Germline V lookup: CDR1 SGHTA, CDR2 FQGNSA. V lost 5 bases, J lost 5 bases, and 12 bases lay in between. CDR3 DNA: TGTGCCAGCAGCCTCCCAGCTACGGAGACCCAGTACTTC. Amino acids: CASSLPATETQYF.

This clonotype has more than one count but fewer than ten. This chain connects TRBV20-1 to TRBJ2-4; the match to TRBD1 covers 7 bases. V lost 4 bases and J lost 9; bases outside the gene matches: 9. The germline V gene has CDR1 DFQATT and CDR2 SNEGSKA (reference sequence). The CDR3 contains 13 residues. CDR3 sequence reads: CSAIPDRAGIQYF. DNA for the CDR3: TGCAGTGCTATACCAGACAGGGCGGGCATTCAGTACTTC.

On this clonotype itself: This CDR3 is missing its conserved last phenylalanine or tryptophan, likely due to a read error. The J gene is TRBJ2-2, the V gene TRBV6-1; TRBD2 matches 10 bases. V was pared by 7 bases and J by 3 bases, with 5 bases of the junction left unmatched. CDR3 length: 15 residues. Germline lookup yields CDR1 MNHNS and CDR2 SASEGT. CDR3 sequence (DNA): TGTGCCAGCACCCTGCTAGCGGGAGACACCGGGGAGCTGTTTTCT. Residues: CASTLLAGDTGELFS.

There are a few counts of this clonotype. The V and J genes are TRBV30 and TRBJ1-2, with D tentatively TRBD1 (5 bases). V lost 3 bases and J lost 1, with 15 bases in between. CDR1 is GTSNPN, CDR2 SVGIG, per germline (reference sequence). CDR3 length: 15 residues. CDR3 in amino acids: CAWSRGTRGNYGYTF. The CDR3 region has the DNA TGTGCCTGGAGCCGAGGGACCCGGGGTAACTATGGCTACACCTTC.

This clonotype was recorded many times. The gene calls are TRBV15 and TRBJ1-4; D gene unclear. The CDR3 has 12 amino acids. Trimming left V 5 bases short and J 5 bases short, with 6 bases between. CDR1 LNHNV and CDR2 YYDKDF come from the germline V gene (reference sequence). The CDR3 DNA reads TGTGCCACCAGCTCATTAAATGAAAAACTGTTTTTT. This translates into CATSSLNEKLFF.

This clonotype was seen only a few times. The chain joins TRBV19 to TRBJ1-5; 12 nucleotides line up with TRBD1. The V and J ends lost 6 bases and 6 bases, in that order; junction bases with no gene match: 6. The germline gives CDR1 LNHDA, CDR2 SQIVND (reference sequence). CDR3 length: 15 residues. The CDR3 nucleotides read TGTGCCAGTAGCCGGGACAGGGGGCTGGGTCAGCCCCAGCATTTT. It specifies CASSRDRGLGQPQHF. Drawing the rest from reference TRBV19 and TRBJ1-5, the complete variable domain is DGGITQSPKYLFRKEGQNVTLSCEQNLNHDAMYWYRQDPGQGLRLIYYSQIVNDFQKGDIAEGYSVSREKKESFPLTVTSAQKNPTAFYLCASSRDRGLGQPQHFGDGTRLSIL.

This clonotype was counted only a few times. The chain has TRBV7-2 and TRBJ1-3; TRBD1 matches at 7 bases. This CDR3 has 16 amino acids. Germline loops: CDR1 SGHTA, CDR2 FQGNSA. The V and J ends lost 5 bases and 4 bases, in that order; junction bases with no gene match: 11. This CDR3 reads CASSQSGTERGNTIYF. Here the CDR3 DNA reads TGTGCCAGCAGCCAATCCGGGACAGAAAGAGGAAACACCATATATTTT.

The V call is TRBV9, the J call TRBJ1-1; D is ambiguous. V lost 0 bases and J lost 4, with 13 bases in between. This CDR3 has 15 amino acids. Germline CDR1 SGDLS, CDR2 YYNGEE. The CDR3 protein is CASSVGPRSGTEAFF. The CDR3, as DNA: TGTGCCAGCAGCGTAGGACCCCGGTCGGGCACTGAAGCTTTCTTT.

This rearrangement joins TRBV29-1 to TRBJ2-2; TRBD1 aligns across 11 bases. The V gene end was trimmed by 6 bases and the J gene end by 4 bases; junction bases not matched to a gene: 4. The CDR3 has 14 amino acids. CDR1 and CDR2 from the germline V gene are SQVTM and ANQGSEA. The CDR3 region is CSVGGTGGTGELFF. CDR3 coding DNA: TGCAGCGTGGGTGGGACAGGGGGCACCGGGGAGCTGTTTTTT.

This clonotype was counted many times. The rearrangement links TRBV27 to TRBJ2-7; a possible D gene is TRBD1 (5 bases). Germline values: CDR1 MNHEY, CDR2 SMNVEV (reference sequence). The V and J ends lost 5 bases and 6 bases respectively, with 23 bases between them. The CDR3 length is 16 residues. The CDR3 bases are TGTGCCAGCAGTAACCCTATGCGGCAGGGTACCTCCGAGCAGTACTTC. Translating gives CASSNPMRQGTSEQYF.

This clonotype was recorded at least ten times. The chain links TRBV28 to TRBJ2-5, with D possibly matching TRBD1 (6 bases). Trimming shortened V by 1 base and J by 1 base, and 16 bases separated the two germline ends. The germline V gene has CDR1 MDHEN and CDR2 SYDVKM. This CDR3 has 17 residues. CDR3 DNA sequence: TGTGCCAGCAGTTTATCTTGGGCAGGGGAACTCCAAGAGACCCAGTACTTC. Encoded protein: CASSLSWAGELQETQYF.

At least ten counts were recorded for this clonotype. This chain links TRBV2 with TRBJ1-5; the D gene is possibly TRBD1 (5 bases). The CDR3 length is 13 residues. V was pared by 4 bases and J by 6 bases, with 10 bases between. CDR1 and CDR2 from the germline V gene are SNHLY and FYNNEI. This CDR3 is CASSGQGGQPQHF. The CDR3, as DNA: TGTGCCAGCAGTGGGCAGGGCGGTCAGCCCCAGCATTTT.

The rearrangement joins TRBV20-1 to TRBJ2-4, with 7 nucleotides matching TRBD1. The V segment lost 5 bases and the J segment 2 bases; nucleotides outside the gene matches: 15. The V gene's germline CDR1 is DFQATT and CDR2 SNEGSKA (reference sequence). The CDR3 covers 17 residues. CDR3 nucleotide sequence: TGCAGTGCTGACACAGGGGTTTTAATCTATTCCAAAAACATTCAGTACTTC. Translated: CSADTGVLIYSKNIQYF.

To note about this clonotype: One end of the junction does not line up with germline, which may come from a read error. The gene calls are TRBV11-1 and TRBJ2-2; TRBD1 might be the D (5 bases). Germline-derived CDR1 and CDR2 are SGHAT and FQDESV (reference sequence). This CDR3 is built from 15 residues. CDR3 nucleotides: TGCGCCAGCAGCCCCAGGGATCCGAACACCGGGGAGCTGTTTTTT. The encoded protein is CASSPRDPNTGELFF.

This clonotype was counted a few times. CDR3 in DNA: TGTGCCATAACCCCGACAGGGACTCCCCAAGAGACCCAGTACTTC. As protein: CAITPTGTPQETQYF. The V and J genes are TRBV6-1 and TRBJ2-5; D is possibly TRBD1 (7 bases). V was shortened by 10 bases and J by 1 base, with 19 bases between the two germline ends. This CDR3 region has 15 residues. CDR1 and CDR2 (germline): MNHNS, SASEGT.

This clonotype appeared many times. This chain uses TRBV18 with TRBJ2-5; 7 positions agree with TRBD1. CDR1 and CDR2 from the germline V gene are KGHSH and LQKENI. This CDR3 spans 15 amino acids. The V and J ends lost 3 bases and 2 bases, in that order; junction bases with no gene match: 6. The CDR3: CASSPRTGPQETQYF. For the CDR3, the DNA is TGTGCCAGCTCACCCCGGACAGGACCTCAAGAGACCCAGTACTTC.

The chain combines TRBV3-1 with TRBJ2-3, with D possibly matching TRBD1 (5 bases). Germline V gene data show CDR1 as LGHDT and CDR2 as YNNKEL (reference sequence). V lost 1 base to trimming and J lost 6 bases, with 8 bases between them. The length of the CDR3 is 13 residues. The CDR3 bases are TGTGCCAGCAGCCAAGCAAAGGGGGATACGCAGTATTTT. Translation: CASSQAKGDTQYF.